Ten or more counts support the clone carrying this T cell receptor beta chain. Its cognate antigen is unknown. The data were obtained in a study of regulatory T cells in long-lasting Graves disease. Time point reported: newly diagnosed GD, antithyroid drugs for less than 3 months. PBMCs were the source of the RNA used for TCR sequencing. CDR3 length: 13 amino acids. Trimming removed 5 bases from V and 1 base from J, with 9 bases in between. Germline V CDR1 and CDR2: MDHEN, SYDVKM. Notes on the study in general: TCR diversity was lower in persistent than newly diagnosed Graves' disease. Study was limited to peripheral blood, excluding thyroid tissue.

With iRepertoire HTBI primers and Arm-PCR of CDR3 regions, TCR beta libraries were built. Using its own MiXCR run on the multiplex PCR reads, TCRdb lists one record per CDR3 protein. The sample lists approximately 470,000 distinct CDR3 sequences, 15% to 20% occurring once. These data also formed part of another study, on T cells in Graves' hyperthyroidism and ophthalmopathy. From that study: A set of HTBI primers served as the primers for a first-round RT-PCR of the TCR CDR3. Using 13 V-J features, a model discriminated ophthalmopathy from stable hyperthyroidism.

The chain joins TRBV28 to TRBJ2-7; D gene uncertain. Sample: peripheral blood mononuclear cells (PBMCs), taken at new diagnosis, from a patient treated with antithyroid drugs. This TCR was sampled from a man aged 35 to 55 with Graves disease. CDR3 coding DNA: TGTGCCAGCAGTCCCGACCTGTCCTACGAGCAGTACTTC. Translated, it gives CASSPDLSYEQYF.